This T cell receptor beta chain was captured by sequencing in a study of blood T cells in healthy people across ages. Whole-study findings and limits: PBMCs that were unsorted prevented a conclusive naive versus antigen-experienced comparison.

A sample-barcoded 5' primer and a J-beta primer mix were used in a second PCR of roughly 6 to 11 cycles. TCRdb used MiXCR to reprocess the 5' RACE reads, holding one entry per CDR3 protein. The sample consists of a few hundred thousand distinct CDR3 sequences, 25% to 30% of them appearing once. The study isolated at least 7 million PBMCs from each sample. Comment on this clonotype: The antigen remains unidentified.

This TCR was sampled from a woman aged 65 to 85 in good health. The sequenced sample consisted of blood.

The CDR3 protein is CAISESGFGNTQYF. In nucleotides, the CDR3 is TGTGCCATCAGTGAGTCAGGCTTTGGGAATACGCAGTATTTT. This chain joins TRBV10-3 and TRBJ2-3, with D hard to call. Per the germline V gene, CDR1 is ENHRY and CDR2 is SYGVKD. This CDR3 has 14 residues. The V end lost 0 bases, the J end lost 7 bases, and 11 bases lay between the germline ends.